The 22 T cell receptor beta chains listed next were all sequenced from one sample in a study of CD8+CD57+ T cells in acquired aplastic anemia. Genomic DNA provided the template from which TCR beta VDJ and CDR3 profiles were obtained. TCRdb reanalysed the reads using MiXCR and keeps one entry per CDR3 protein. The data contain a few hundred thousand distinct CDR3 sequences, 65% to 80% of them singletons. The sample taken for sequencing was sorted CD4+, CD8+, or CD8+CD57+ T cells (not recorded which) from PBMCs. These TCRs come from a human donor in good health, serving as a control.

This clonotype was observed at least ten times. This chain joins TRBV27 and TRBJ1-6; unclear D gene. The germline V gene has CDR1 MNHEY and CDR2 SMNVEV (reference sequence). V gave up 8 bases and J gave up 8 bases, with 13 bases separating them. There are 13 residues in the CDR3. The CDR3 region has the DNA TGTGCCAGCGGACGCTCTGGGGATTCACCCCTCCACTTT. This translates into CASGRSGDSPLHF.

This rearrangement joins TRBV29-1 to TRBJ2-1, with D possibly matching TRBD1 (5 bases). Germline V gene sequence: CDR1 SQVTM, CDR2 ANQGSEA. This CDR3 region has 13 residues. V was cut by 7 bases and J by 6 bases, with 16 bases left in between. DNA of the CDR3: TGCAGCGGAATGACAGAGCGTACCAATGAGCAGTTCTTC. Protein product: CSGMTERTNEQFF.

Remarks on this clonotype: The limits of the CDR3 on the DNA are not certain, so only TCRdb's listed CDR3 is given. The genes are TRBV9 and TRBJ2-1; the table's D call TRBD2 went unverified against the DNA. The germline V gene encodes CDR1 SGDLS and CDR2 YYNGEE. With termini counted, the CDR3 has 14 amino acids. CDR3: CASSGRGPYEQFFF.

The gene calls are TRBV29-1 and TRBJ1-2; no clear D. The CDR3 spans 11 residues. V was cut by 6 bases and J by 2 bases, with 7 bases left in between. CDR1 is SQVTM, CDR2 ANQGSEA, per germline. The CDR3 DNA reads TGCAGCGTGGGTGAGAACTATGGCTACACCTTC. It yields the protein CSVGENYGYTF.

J is TRBJ1-5 and V is TRBV29-1; D uncertain. Germline V lookup: CDR1 SQVTM, CDR2 ANQGSEA. The V end lost 4 bases, the J end lost 1 base, and 11 bases lay between the germline ends. The CDR3 loop spans 14 amino acids. CDR3 in amino acids: CSVAYGMSNQPQHF. The CDR3 region has the DNA TGCAGCGTTGCATATGGGATGAGCAATCAGCCCCAGCATTTT.

A word on this clonotype: An end of the junction differs from the germline gene, which may be a read error. This rearrangement joins TRBV6-5 to TRBJ1-6; D may be TRBD1 (6 bases). Germline V gene data show CDR1 as MNHEY and CDR2 as SVGAGI. The length of the CDR3 is 13 residues. CDR3 nucleotide sequence: TGTGCCACCAGGACAGTCTATAGTTCACCCCTCCACTTT. Protein sequence: CATRTVYSSPLHF.

This chain links TRBV9 with TRBJ1-4, with a possible D match to TRBD1 (6 bases). V was cut by 4 bases and J by 4 bases, with 11 bases left in between. The germline V gene has CDR1 SGDLS and CDR2 YYNGEE. This CDR3 region has 14 residues. Written as DNA, the CDR3 is TGTGCCAGCAGCCTCGAGGGGGGTAATGAAAAACTGTTTTTT. Translation: CASSLEGGNEKLFF.

In its sample, this clonotype was seen a few times. This may come from a read error, since a much larger clone is one base off. The rearrangement uses TRBV10-3 and TRBJ1-1; D remains unclear. CDR1 and CDR2 from the germline V gene are ENHRY and SYGVKD. V dropped 3 bases and J dropped 2 bases, with 19 bases sitting between them. The CDR3 length is 17 residues. This CDR3 is CAISEDAAGPFNTEAFF. The CDR3 region has the DNA TGTGCCATCAGTGAAGACGCGGCAGGCCCGTTTAACACTGAAGCTTTCTTT.

This rearrangement joins TRBV20-1 to TRBJ2-7; possibly TRBD2 for D (5 bases). V was pared by 6 bases and J by 9 bases, with 21 bases between. Germline V gives CDR1 DFQATT, CDR2 SNEGSKA (reference sequence). The CDR3 is 13 residues long. The CDR3 DNA reads TGCAGTGCCCGAGGGCAACAGAGGTTCACGCAGTACTTC. Protein: CSARGQQRFTQYF.

The chain combines TRBV19 with TRBJ1-5; 8 bases map to TRBD1. CDR3 length: 14 residues. V was clipped by 3 bases and J by 9 bases; unmatched bases: 7. Germline loops: CDR1 LNHDA, CDR2 SQIVND (reference sequence). Here the CDR3 reads CASSIGQGYPPQHF. Written as DNA, the CDR3 is TGTGCCAGTAGTATTGGACAGGGATATCCGCCCCAGCATTTT.

The chain employs TRBV4-3 and TRBJ2-7, with D tentatively TRBD1 (6 bases). Trimming shortened V by 6 bases and J by 5 bases, and 20 bases separated the two germline ends. CDR3 length: 15 amino acids. CDR1 is LGHNA, CDR2 YSLEER, per germline. CDR3 residues: CASRIRPGDGHEQYF. As DNA, the CDR3 is TGCGCCAGCAGGATACGGCCAGGGGACGGCCACGAGCAGTACTTC.

The chain employs TRBV5-1 and TRBJ2-5; D is unclear. Germline V gives CDR1 SGHRS, CDR2 YFSETQ. V was pared by 0 bases and J by 1 base, with 13 bases between. The CDR3 is made up of 16 amino acids. As DNA, the CDR3 is TGCGCCAGCAGCTTGGGGCAACCGAGCCCCCAAGAGACCCAGTACTTC. It codes for CASSLGQPSPQETQYF.

In this sample, this clonotype turned up many times. The rearrangement joins TRBV7-9 to TRBJ2-5; 7 bases agree with TRBD1. Per germline, CDR1 SEHNR and CDR2 FQNEAQ (reference sequence). The CDR3 contains 15 residues. V lost 5 bases and J lost 3; bases outside the gene matches: 9. The CDR3, as DNA: TGTGCCAGCAGCAACGGACAGGTTTTAGAAGAGACCCAGTACTTC. It is translated as CASSNGQVLEETQYF.

The V and J genes are TRBV20-1 and TRBJ1-2; the D is unclear. Trimming took 3 bases from V and 8 from J, leaving 16 bases between them. CDR1 is DFQATT, CDR2 SNEGSKA, per germline (reference sequence). The CDR3 consists of 13 residues. CDR3 sequence (DNA): TGCAGTGCTAGTGTCGGGATAGCGGGGGGCTACACCTTC. Translating it yields CSASVGIAGGYTF.

This chain joins TRBV7-9 and TRBJ1-5; TRBD1 agrees at 9 bases. This CDR3 region has 15 residues. The germline gives CDR1 SEHNR, CDR2 FQNEAQ (reference sequence). V lost 4 bases and J lost 6; bases outside the gene matches: 7. CDR3 in amino acids: CASSYVGTGIQPQHF. The CDR3 region has the DNA TGTGCCAGCAGCTACGTCGGGACAGGGATTCAGCCCCAGCATTTT. The variable domain in full, with the rest retrieved from reference TRBV7-9 and TRBJ1-5, is DTGVSQNPRHKITKRGQNVTFRCDPISEHNRLYWYRQTLGQGPEFLTYFQNEAQLEKSRLLSDRFSAERPKGSFSTLEIQRTEQGDSAMYLCASSYVGTGIQPQHFGDGTRLSIL.

The rearrangement links TRBV12-3 or TRBV12-4 to TRBJ1-1, with a weak D call TRBD1 (5 bases). CDR3 length equals 14 residues. Trimming removed 9 bases at V and 1 base at J, with 15 bases between. CDR3 DNA sequence: TGTGCCAGGAGCGCAGGGACGGGGAACACTGAAGCTTTCTTT. Protein sequence: CARSAGTGNTEAFF.

This rearrangement joins TRBV24-1 to TRBJ2-5, with D perhaps matching TRBD1 (5 bases). The CDR3 covers 13 residues. V was pared by 4 bases and J by 3 bases, with 8 bases between. CDR1 and CDR2 from the germline V gene are KGHDR and SFDVKD. CDR3: CATSDTTEETQYF. CDR3 bases: TGTGCCACCAGTGACACGACAGAAGAGACCCAGTACTTC.

The chain is built from TRBV2 and TRBJ2-7; D is tentatively TRBD1 or TRBD2 (6 bases each). The J call may be incorrect, as the DNA end agrees better with TRBJ2-3. This CDR3 has 15 residues. The germline gives CDR1 SNHLY, CDR2 FYNNEI. CDR3 nucleotide sequence: TGTGCCAGCAGTCTGATCGGAGGGGGTAATGAAAAACAGTATTTT. Amino acid sequence: CASSLIGGGNEKQYF.

This clonotype was seen a single time. In this CDR3 the conserved last residue, phenylalanine or tryptophan, is missing, so a read error is likely. The gene calls are TRBV2 and TRBJ1-1, with D unclear. Germline V lookup: CDR1 SNHLY, CDR2 FYNNEI. This CDR3 comprises 13 residues. The CDR3 DNA follows: TGTGCCAGCAGTGTCGGGGAGAACACTGGAGCTTTCTTG. Translation: CASSVGENTGAFL.

On this clonotype: One end of the junction varies from germline; a read error may be responsible. The chain has TRBV2 and TRBJ1-1, with TRBD1 identical over 8 bases. The germline V gene has CDR1 SNHLY and CDR2 FYNNEI. CDR3 length: 13 amino acids. The CDR3 region is CASKQEGTGTEYF. The CDR3 DNA reads TGCGCCAGCAAGCAAGAGGGGACAGGTACGGAGTATTTT.

This clonotype showed up many times. V is TRBV6-6 and J is TRBJ1-2, with D hard to call. There are 15 residues in the CDR3. Trimming left V 3 bases short and J 7 bases short, with 18 bases between. Germline V gene data show CDR1 as MNHNY and CDR2 as SVGAGI (reference sequence). The CDR3, as DNA: TGTGCCAGCAGTTATCTGTCAGCGGATATACGTGGCTACACCTTC. Translated, it gives CASSYLSADIRGYTF.

This clonotype was counted many times. The rearrangement joins TRBV7-2 to TRBJ1-2, with D unclear. The CDR3 covers 13 residues. The V gene's germline CDR1 is SGHTA and CDR2 FQGNSA. V lost 3 bases to trimming and J lost 4 bases, with 9 bases between them. The DNA of the CDR3 is TGTGCCAGCAGCTTCGACTTAGGCTATGGCTACACCTTC. The encoded protein is CASSFDLGYGYTF. The complete variable domain, with remaining parts taken from reference TRBV7-2 and TRBJ1-2, reads GAGVSQSPSNKVTEKGKDVELRCDPISGHTALYWYRQSLGQGLEFLIYFQGNSAPDKSGLPSDRFSAERTGGSVSTLTIQRTQQEDSAVYLCASSFDLGYGYTFGSGTRLTVV.